The 23 T cell receptor beta chains presented below share a single source sample, sequenced in a study of blood T cell repertoires in COVID-19. TCRdb's copy holds only in-frame clones and misses some; the assay was immunoSEQ multiplex PCR. Among some 48,000 clones listed, 80% to 90% were seen once. The sequenced sample consisted of peripheral blood. Source of these receptors: a woman older than 75 with acute or convalescent COVID-19.

This clone was detected only a few times. The chain combines TRBV18 with TRBJ2-1; possibly TRBD1 for D (5 bases). Germline assignment: CDR1 KGHSH and CDR2 LQKENI. This CDR3 contains 14 residues. The V and J ends lost 0 bases and 10 bases respectively, with 13 bases between them. This CDR3 is CASSPPGQGMEQFF. CDR3 DNA sequence: TGTGCCAGCTCACCACCGGGGCAGGGAATGGAGCAGTTCTTC.

The chain recombines TRBV5-8 with TRBJ2-7; TRBD1 aligns across 7 bases. CDR1 and CDR2 from the germline V gene are SGHTS and YDEGEE. V shed 0 bases, J shed 2 bases, and the junction held 2 bases outside the gene matches. CDR3 length: 14 residues. Here the CDR3 reads CASSLGGTAYEQYF. The CDR3 nucleotides are TGTGCCAGCAGCTTGGGAGGGACAGCCTACGAGCAGTACTTC.

The genes are TRBV6-5 and TRBJ1-1; tentatively, D is TRBD1 (5 bases). The CDR3 runs 13 residues. V lost 10 bases and J lost 3, with 15 bases in between. CDR1 is MNHEY, CDR2 SVGAGI, per germline. CDR3 bases: TGTGCCACCTTGATAAGCAGGGACACTGAAGCTTTCTTT. It is translated as CATLISRDTEAFF.

The rearrangement links TRBV3-1 (or the pseudogene TRBV3-2) to TRBJ2-6; TRBD2 might be the D (5 bases). CDR3 length equals 16 residues. Trimming left V 0 bases short and J 3 bases short, with 9 bases between. Germline V gene lookup returns CDR1 LGHDT and CDR2 YNNKEL (reference sequence). CDR3 in DNA: TGTGCCAGCAGCCAAGATTCGGGGATTGGGGCCAACGTCCTGACTTTC. Amino acid sequence: CASSQDSGIGANVLTF.

The chain links TRBV3-1 (or the pseudogene TRBV3-2) to TRBJ1-1; D uncertain. Germline lookup yields CDR1 LGHDT and CDR2 YNNKEL (reference sequence). The CDR3 contains 15 residues. Trimming stripped 1 base from V and 0 bases from J, with 9 bases between. The CDR3 spells CASSQAGILNTEAFF. In DNA form, the CDR3 reads TGTGCCAGCAGCCAAGCGGGGATCCTGAACACTGAAGCTTTCTTT.

V usage is TRBV6-5 and J usage is TRBJ1-1, with 7 bases lining up with TRBD1. The ends lost 2 bases at V and 5 bases at J; junction bases unmatched: 8. This CDR3 contains 15 residues. Germline V CDR1 and CDR2: MNHEY, SVGAGI. This CDR3 reads CASSYHRGGKTEAFF. The CDR3 nucleotides read TGTGCCAGCAGTTACCACAGGGGTGGTAAAACTGAAGCTTTCTTT.

The CDR3 nucleotides read TGTGCCAGCAGCCAATGGGACAGGGGGACTTCGGAGCAGTACTTC. Translated, it gives CASSQWDRGTSEQYF. The chain has TRBV3-1 (or the pseudogene TRBV3-2) and TRBJ2-7, with 11 bases lining up with TRBD1. The CDR3 extends over 15 amino acids. In germline, CDR1 is LGHDT, CDR2 YNNKEL (reference sequence). V lost 2 bases, J lost 7 bases, and 7 bases stayed unmatched.

This clone was counted once. The chain links TRBV19 to TRBJ1-5; no reliable D call. The CDR3 length is 16 residues. Trimming took 3 bases from V and 1 from J, leaving 13 bases between them. Germline loops: CDR1 LNHDA, CDR2 SQIVND (reference sequence). The CDR3, as DNA: TGTGCCAGTAGTATTCCGCGGACGGGGAGCAATCAGCCCCAGCATTTT. It yields the protein CASSIPRTGSNQPQHF.

V usage is TRBV20-1 and J usage is TRBJ1-2; possibly TRBD1 for D (6 bases). This CDR3 contains 11 residues. V lost 4 bases to trimming and J lost 4 bases, with 7 bases between them. The germline V gene has CDR1 DFQATT and CDR2 SNEGSKA (reference sequence). The CDR3 DNA is TGCAGTGCTACAGGGGTCTATGGCTACACCTTC. Translated, it gives CSATGVYGYTF.

This clone has just one count. For the CDR3, the DNA is TGTGCCAGCAGCCCGAGACTAGCGGGGGGGTTGGATACGCAGTATTTT. Its protein product is CASSPRLAGGLDTQYF. This chain links TRBV7-2 with TRBJ2-3; 14 bases match TRBD2. Looked up from germline, CDR1 is SGHTA and CDR2 is FQGNSA. The V gene end was trimmed by 5 bases and the J gene end by 6 bases; junction bases not matched to a gene: 7. This CDR3 is built from 16 residues.

The J gene is TRBJ2-2, the V gene TRBV2; no reliable D call. Germline CDR1 is SNHLY and CDR2 is FYNNEI. The ends were cut back, 9 bases at V and 6 bases at J, with 8 bases in the middle. There are 11 residues in the CDR3. DNA of the CDR3: TGTGCCAGTTCCTCCCCCGGGGAGCTGTTTTTT. This sequence encodes CASSSPGELFF.

The V gene is TRBV7-2, the J gene TRBJ1-3, with D unclear. CDR1 and CDR2 from the germline V gene are SGHTA and FQGNSA. This CDR3 is 15 amino acids long. The V end lost 3 bases, the J end lost 3 bases, and 12 bases lay between the germline ends. The CDR3 is CASSLAPGVGNTIYF. The CDR3 DNA reads as TGTGCCAGCAGCTTGGCTCCCGGGGTTGGAAACACCATATATTTT.

The chain carries TRBV4-1 and TRBJ2-1; 14 nucleotides match TRBD2. Looked up from germline, CDR1 is MGHRA and CDR2 is YSYEKL. The CDR3 length is 16 residues. V was clipped by 0 bases and J by 9 bases; unmatched bases: 4. The CDR3 DNA reads TGCGCCAGCAGCCAAGATGGACTAGCGGGGGGCGGTGAGCAGTTCTTC. Translated: CASSQDGLAGGGEQFF.

This clone came up a few times. V gene TRBV7-8 combines with J gene TRBJ2-3; TRBD2 agrees at 13 bases. The CDR3 contains 15 residues. With V trimmed by 5 bases and J by 6 bases, 5 bases remained unmatched. CDR1 and CDR2 from the germline V gene are SGHVS and FQNEAQ. Here the CDR3 DNA reads TGTGCCAGCAGCGGAACTAGCGGGGGGGTGGATACGCAGTATTTT. Translation gives CASSGTSGGVDTQYF.

V usage is TRBV11-3 and J usage is TRBJ1-1; TRBD1 aligns across 8 bases. CDR1 SGHNT and CDR2 YENEEA come from the germline V gene. The CDR3 covers 14 residues. With 0 bases clipped from V and 5 bases from J, the junction kept 2 bases outside the gene matches. CDR3 nucleotide sequence: TGTGCCAGCAGCTTAGAGGGGACAGGAACTGAAGCTTTCTTT. This translates into CASSLEGTGTEAFF.

Remarks on this clone: A read error may produce the germline difference seen at one junction end. The rearrangement uses TRBV7-7 and TRBJ2-5; the match to TRBD2 covers 10 bases. CDR3 size: 16 residues. Germline-derived CDR1 and CDR2 are SSHAT and FNYEAQ (reference sequence). CDR3 nucleotide sequence: TGTGCTAGCAGCCTTGGGGTAGCGGGGGGTGGAGAGACCCAGTACTTC. As protein: CASSLGVAGGGETQYF. The full variable domain, its missing parts supplied by reference TRBV7-7 and TRBJ2-5, is GAGVSQSPRYKVTKRGQDVTLRCDPISSHATLYWYQQALGQGPEFLTYFNYEAQPDKSGLPSDRFSAERPEGSISTLTIQRTEQRDSAMYRCASSLGVAGGGETQYFGPGTRLLVL.

The chain uses TRBV7-9 and TRBJ2-1, with D possibly being TRBD1 (5 bases). The CDR3 totals 14 residues. Trimming left V 3 bases short and J 9 bases short, with 15 bases between. In germline, CDR1 is SEHNR, CDR2 FQNEAQ (reference sequence). CDR3 bases: TGTGCCAGCAGCTTTCCGTTGGGGCACACTGAGCAGTTCTTC. This translates into CASSFPLGHTEQFF.

As DNA, the CDR3 is TGTGCCAGCAGCTTAGGTGGAGCGCAAGAGACCCAGTACTTC. Protein product: CASSLGGAQETQYF. V usage is TRBV11-3 and J usage is TRBJ2-5; D is uncertain. CDR3 length: 14 amino acids. The germline V gene has CDR1 SGHNT and CDR2 YENEEA. The ends were cut back, 1 base at V and 2 bases at J, with 8 bases in the middle.

By share, this clone counts as medium-sized. The chain joins TRBV19 to TRBJ1-5, with D perhaps matching TRBD1 (5 bases). This CDR3 has 15 residues. With 7 bases removed from V and 0 bases from J, the gap between germline ends came to 13 bases. Germline V CDR1 and CDR2: LNHDA, SQIVND (reference sequence). The CDR3 DNA reads as TGTGCCAGTAACCCAGGGATCGATAGCAATCAGCCCCAGCATTTT. It codes for CASNPGIDSNQPQHF.

J is TRBJ2-1 and V is TRBV13; the match to TRBD2 covers 13 bases. Germline loops: CDR1 PRHDT, CDR2 FYEKMQ (reference sequence). V trimming: 5 bases; J trimming: 0 bases; junction bases outside the gene matches: 10. The CDR3 covers 19 residues. The CDR3 spells CASSTRLAGGQSSYNEQFF. The CDR3 DNA is TGTGCCAGCAGCACGCGACTAGCGGGGGGCCAGAGCTCCTACAATGAGCAGTTCTTC.

Only one count was recorded for this clone. The V and J genes are TRBV7-9 and TRBJ1-1; possible D gene TRBD1, 6 bases. Trimming took off 1 base at V and 3 bases at J, with 9 bases between the two ends. Germline V CDR1 and CDR2: SEHNR, FQNEAQ (reference sequence). The length of the CDR3 is 14 residues. CDR3 loop: CASSLGTGYTEAFF. CDR3 bases: TGTGCCAGCAGCTTAGGAACAGGGTACACTGAAGCTTTCTTT.

The V gene is TRBV5-1, the J gene TRBJ1-3; D unclear. Per the germline V gene, CDR1 is SGHRS and CDR2 is YFSETQ. The V gene lost 1 base and the J gene lost 0 bases, with 8 bases spanning the gap. This CDR3 is built from 15 residues. The CDR3 DNA reads TGCGCCAGCAGCTTGCAGGAAAACTCTGGAAACACCATATATTTT. Amino acid sequence: CASSLQENSGNTIYF.

This rearrangement joins TRBV4-1 to TRBJ2-1, with TRBD2 matching over 9 bases. The germline gives CDR1 MGHRA, CDR2 YSYEKL. V lost 1 base to trimming and J lost 7 bases; unmatched junction nucleotides: 5. This CDR3 comprises 15 residues. The DNA for the CDR3 is TGCGCCAGCAGCCAAGTTAGCGGGGGCCGAAATGAGCAGTTCTTC. Amino acids: CASSQVSGGRNEQFF.